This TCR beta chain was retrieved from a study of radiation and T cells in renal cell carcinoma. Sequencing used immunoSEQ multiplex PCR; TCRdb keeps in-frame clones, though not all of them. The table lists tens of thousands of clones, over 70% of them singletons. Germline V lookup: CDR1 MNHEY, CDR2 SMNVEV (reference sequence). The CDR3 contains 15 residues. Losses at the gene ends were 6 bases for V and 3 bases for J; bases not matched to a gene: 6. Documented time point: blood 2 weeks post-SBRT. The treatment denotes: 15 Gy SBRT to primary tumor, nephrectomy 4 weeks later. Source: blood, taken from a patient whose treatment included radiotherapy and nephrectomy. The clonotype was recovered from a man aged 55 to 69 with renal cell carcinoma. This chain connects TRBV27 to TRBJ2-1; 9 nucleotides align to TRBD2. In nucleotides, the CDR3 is TGTGCCAGCAGATGGGCTAGCGGGAACTACAATGAGCAGTTCTTC. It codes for CASRWASGNYNEQFF.